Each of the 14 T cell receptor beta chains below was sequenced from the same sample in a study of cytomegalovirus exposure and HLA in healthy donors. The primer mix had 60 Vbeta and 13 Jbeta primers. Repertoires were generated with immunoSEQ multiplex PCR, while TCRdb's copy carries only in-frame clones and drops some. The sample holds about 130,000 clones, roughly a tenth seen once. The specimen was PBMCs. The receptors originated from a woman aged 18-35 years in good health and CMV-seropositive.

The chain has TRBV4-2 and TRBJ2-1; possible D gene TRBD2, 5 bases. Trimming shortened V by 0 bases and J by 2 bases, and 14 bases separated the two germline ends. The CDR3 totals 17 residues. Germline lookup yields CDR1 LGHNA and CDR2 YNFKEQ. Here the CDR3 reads CASSQEIMASPYNEQFF. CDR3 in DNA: TGTGCCAGCAGCCAAGAGATAATGGCTAGCCCCTACAATGAGCAGTTCTTC.

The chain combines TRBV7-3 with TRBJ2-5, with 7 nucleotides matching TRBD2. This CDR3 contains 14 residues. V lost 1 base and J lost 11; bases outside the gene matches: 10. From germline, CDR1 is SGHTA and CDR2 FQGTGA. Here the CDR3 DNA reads TGTGCCAGCAGCTTAAGTTGGACTAGTGGGGAGCAGTACTTC. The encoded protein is CASSLSWTSGEQYF.

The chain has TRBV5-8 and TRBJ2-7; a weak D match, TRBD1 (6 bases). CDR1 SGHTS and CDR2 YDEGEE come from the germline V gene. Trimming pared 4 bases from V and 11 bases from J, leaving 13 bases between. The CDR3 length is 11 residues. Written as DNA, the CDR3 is TGTGCCAGCAGCCTGGGACAAAAGAAGTACTTC. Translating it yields CASSLGQKKYF. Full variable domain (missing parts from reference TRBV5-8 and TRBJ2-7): EAGVTQSPTHLIKTRGQQATLRCSPISGHTSVYWYQQALGLGLQFLLWYDEGEERNRGNFPPRFSGRQFPNYSSELNVNALELEDSALYLCASSLGQKKYFGPGTRLTVT.

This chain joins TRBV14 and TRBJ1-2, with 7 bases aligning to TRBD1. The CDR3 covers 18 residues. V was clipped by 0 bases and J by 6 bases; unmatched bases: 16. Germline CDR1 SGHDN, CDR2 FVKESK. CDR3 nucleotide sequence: TGTGCCAGCAGCCAAGACCCGAGTTGGGGACAGACCTACCATGGCTACACCTTC. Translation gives CASSQDPSWGQTYHGYTF.

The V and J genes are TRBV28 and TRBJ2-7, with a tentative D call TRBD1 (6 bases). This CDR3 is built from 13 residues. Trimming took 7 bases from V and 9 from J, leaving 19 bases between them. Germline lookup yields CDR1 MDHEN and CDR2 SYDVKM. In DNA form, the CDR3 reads TGTGCCAGCACCGCAACAGGGATGGAAGGGCAGTACTTC. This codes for CASTATGMEGQYF.

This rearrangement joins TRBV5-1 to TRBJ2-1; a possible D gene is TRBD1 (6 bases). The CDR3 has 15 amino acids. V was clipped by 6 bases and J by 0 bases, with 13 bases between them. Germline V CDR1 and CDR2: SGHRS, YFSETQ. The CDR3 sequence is CASTWQGISYNEQFF. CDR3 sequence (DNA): TGCGCCAGCACCTGGCAGGGGATCTCCTACAATGAGCAGTTCTTC.

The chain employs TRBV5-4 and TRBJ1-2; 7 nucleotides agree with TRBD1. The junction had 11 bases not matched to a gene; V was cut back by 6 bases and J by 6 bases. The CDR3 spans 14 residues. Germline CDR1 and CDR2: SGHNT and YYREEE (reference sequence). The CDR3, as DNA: TGTGCCAGCATGGCAGGGGGGCTACGAGATGGCTACACCTTC. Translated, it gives CASMAGGLRDGYTF.

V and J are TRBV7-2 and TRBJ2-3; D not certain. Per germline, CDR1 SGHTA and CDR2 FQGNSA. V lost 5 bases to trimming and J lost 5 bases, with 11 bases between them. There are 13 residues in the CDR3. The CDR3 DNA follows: TGTGCCAGCAGCCAGGCGAGAGAAGATACGCAGTATTTT. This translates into CASSQAREDTQYF.

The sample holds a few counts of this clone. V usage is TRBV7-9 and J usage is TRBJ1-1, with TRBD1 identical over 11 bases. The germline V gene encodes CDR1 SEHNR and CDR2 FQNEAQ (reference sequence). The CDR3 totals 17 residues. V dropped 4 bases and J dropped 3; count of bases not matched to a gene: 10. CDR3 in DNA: TGTGCCAGCAGCTACATAGGACAGGGGGCTGCCGACACTGAAGCTTTCTTT. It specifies CASSYIGQGAADTEAFF.

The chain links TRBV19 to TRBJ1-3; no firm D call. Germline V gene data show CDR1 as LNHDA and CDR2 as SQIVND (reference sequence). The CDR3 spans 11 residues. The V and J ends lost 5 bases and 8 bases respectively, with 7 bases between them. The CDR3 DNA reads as TGTGCCAGTAGTGGGCGAGACACCATATATTTT. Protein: CASSGRDTIYF.

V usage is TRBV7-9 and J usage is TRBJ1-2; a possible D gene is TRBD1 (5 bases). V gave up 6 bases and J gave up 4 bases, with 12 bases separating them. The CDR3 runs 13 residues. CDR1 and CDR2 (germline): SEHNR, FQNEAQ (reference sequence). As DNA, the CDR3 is TGTGCCAGCAGGCCACCGGGGGGCTATGGCTACACCTTC. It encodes CASRPPGGYGYTF.

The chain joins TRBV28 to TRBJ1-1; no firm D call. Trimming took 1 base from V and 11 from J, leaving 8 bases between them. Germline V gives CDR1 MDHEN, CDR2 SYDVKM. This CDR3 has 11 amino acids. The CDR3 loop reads CASSLLSGAFF. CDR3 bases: TGTGCCAGCAGTTTATTAAGTGGCGCTTTCTTT. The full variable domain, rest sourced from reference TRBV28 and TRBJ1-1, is DVKVTQSSRYLVKRTGEKVFLECVQDMDHENMFWYRQDPGLGLRLIYFSYDVKMKEKGDIPEGYSVSREKKERFSLILESASTNQTSMYLCASSLLSGAFFGQGTRLTVV.

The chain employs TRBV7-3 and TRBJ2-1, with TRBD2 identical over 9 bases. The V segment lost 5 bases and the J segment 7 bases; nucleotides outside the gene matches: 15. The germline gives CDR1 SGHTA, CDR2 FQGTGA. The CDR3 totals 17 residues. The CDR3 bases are TGTGCCAGCAGCCGTCATCCTGGTAGCGGGAGTATAAATGAGCAGTTCTTC. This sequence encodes CASSRHPGSGSINEQFF.

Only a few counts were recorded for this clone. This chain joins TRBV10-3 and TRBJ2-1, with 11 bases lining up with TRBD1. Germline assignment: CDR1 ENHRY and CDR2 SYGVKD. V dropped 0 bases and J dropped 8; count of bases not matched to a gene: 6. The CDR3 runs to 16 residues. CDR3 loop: CAISESRTGGIDEQFF. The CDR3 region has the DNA TGTGCCATCAGTGAGTCTAGGACAGGGGGCATTGATGAGCAGTTCTTC.